This TCR beta chain was sequenced during a study of shared clonotypes between healthy human individuals (dated by TCRdb to 2018 to 2020). Some background on the complete study: A few men and two women, aged 18 to 49 years, made up the cohort. Different laboratories and diverse techniques were used to prepare libraries and sequence TCR repertoires, to increase sequencing depth and limit assay-specific biases. For each donor, CD4 naive and CD4 memory were each run on three plates, CD8 naive on two plates, and CD8 memory on one plate. To estimate repertoire size and how much clonotypes are shared between individuals, the study performed deep sequencing of blood TCR repertoires from about five healthy adults. Per donor, leukapheresis produced somewhere between about 0.94 and 10 billion PBMCs. What the study reported, not specific to this receptor: Clonotypes shared by all four sorted-subset donors showed higher generation probabilities than non-shared clonotypes. Larger estimated clonotype richness was generally found for naive subsets than for memory subsets. Based on pairwise subsampling, the degree of clonotype sharing among donors was expected to be affected by sequencing depth. Because the study included a small number of donors, the genetic and exposure-history diversity represented was limited. Approximately 5% of naive CD4, 3% to 3.5% of naive CD8, approximately 2% of memory CD4, and around 0.42% of memory CD8 clonotypes were shared across four donors. Incomplete sequencing was indicated by rarefaction of sorted-subset datasets, despite the large sequencing depth. Sampling was limited to blood, and TCR repertoires in tissue likely differ from TCR repertoires in blood.

This clone was recorded a few times. Which antigen it targets is not known. The sample holds no much larger clone one base away, and base qualities are not on file. TCR CDR3 regions were amplified from genomic DNA by multiplex PCR using the deep immunoSEQ assay. For each cell subset, the extracted genomic DNA was distributed evenly across all wells of several immunoSEQ 96-well plates, and each plate served as one replicate. For sorted subsets, around 200 ng genomic DNA, equal to about 30,000 T cell genomes, was loaded into each replicate PCR. Purified libraries were measured with a Qubit 3.0 fluorometer, size-checked on a Bioanalyzer 2100, and measured again with the KAPA Library Quantification kit. Every immunoSEQ 96-well plate was sequenced on a separate single-read 150-cycle Illumina NextSeq 550 flow cell. Concerning the study's data processing: The immunoSEQ output contained only junctional sequences without quality scores, so filtering could not match that applied to full-length reads. To assign V/J genes and CDR3, sequences were annotated against IMGT germline references using PyIR, a Python wrapper for IgBLAST v1.9. Reads were removed for weak V/J assignments (E-value above 1e-6), missing CDR3, stop codons, out-of-frame junctions, or ambiguous translated residues. A V3J clonotype was defined by an identical inferred V gene, J gene, and CDR3 amino acid sequence. Percentage overlap between repertoires was computed as shared unique clonotypes divided by the size of the smaller repertoire. Three approaches were used to assess repertoire richness: RTK rarefaction, the Chao1 estimator, and Recon v2.1 estimates of unobserved clonotypes. For all TCRbeta clonotypes obtained by the gDNA method from a few donors, generation probabilities were computed with OLGA. Not all clones reach the TCRdb copy of this immuneACCESS table, which keeps in-frame sequences only. Checked studies attribute under half of the gap to unresolved V genes and leave the rest unexplained. Clone size and V and J calls were adopted from that table, with D and trimming inferred from the DNA. The sample table shows about 1 million clones, and roughly 80% are seen once. 1.4% to 1.5% of the sample is taken by the ten largest.

The donors were healthy, HIV-negative adults who had no recently reported acute infections or vaccinations. All donors were Caucasian adults living in Nashville, Tennessee, USA. CD4+ T cells were enriched by magnetic negative selection; naive cells were then positively selected on CD45RA, and the negative fraction formed the memory subset. Blood was collected by leukapheresis, and PBMCs were isolated by Ficoll-Histopaque density gradient centrifugation and then cryopreserved in liquid nitrogen vapor phase. Analytical flow cytometry was used to check the purity and quantity of each magnetically sorted T cell population. Genomic DNA was isolated from every sorted fraction and measured by UV absorbance on a Nanodrop 2000c. The sample taken for sequencing was memory CD4+ T cells sorted from blood. According to the study, the label for this sample's cell subset or site signals: CD45RA-negative fraction. This clonotype originated in a man younger than 30 in good health.

The DNA reads TGTGCCAGCAGCTCGCCAGGGAGTGGGTCAGATACGCAGTATTTT. It specifies CASSSPGSGSDTQYF. The rearranged chain carries TRBV7-6 and TRBJ2-3; the D call could be TRBD1 or TRBD2, with each sharing 5 bases. Taken from the germline V gene, the CDR1 and CDR2 loops are SGHVS and FNYEAQ. Its CDR3 holds 15 amino acids, cysteine through phenylalanine. CDR3 DNA only is kept here, 45 bases in frame from base 1. V is cut by 4 bases and J by 4 bases, and the space between the germline ends is 15 bases.